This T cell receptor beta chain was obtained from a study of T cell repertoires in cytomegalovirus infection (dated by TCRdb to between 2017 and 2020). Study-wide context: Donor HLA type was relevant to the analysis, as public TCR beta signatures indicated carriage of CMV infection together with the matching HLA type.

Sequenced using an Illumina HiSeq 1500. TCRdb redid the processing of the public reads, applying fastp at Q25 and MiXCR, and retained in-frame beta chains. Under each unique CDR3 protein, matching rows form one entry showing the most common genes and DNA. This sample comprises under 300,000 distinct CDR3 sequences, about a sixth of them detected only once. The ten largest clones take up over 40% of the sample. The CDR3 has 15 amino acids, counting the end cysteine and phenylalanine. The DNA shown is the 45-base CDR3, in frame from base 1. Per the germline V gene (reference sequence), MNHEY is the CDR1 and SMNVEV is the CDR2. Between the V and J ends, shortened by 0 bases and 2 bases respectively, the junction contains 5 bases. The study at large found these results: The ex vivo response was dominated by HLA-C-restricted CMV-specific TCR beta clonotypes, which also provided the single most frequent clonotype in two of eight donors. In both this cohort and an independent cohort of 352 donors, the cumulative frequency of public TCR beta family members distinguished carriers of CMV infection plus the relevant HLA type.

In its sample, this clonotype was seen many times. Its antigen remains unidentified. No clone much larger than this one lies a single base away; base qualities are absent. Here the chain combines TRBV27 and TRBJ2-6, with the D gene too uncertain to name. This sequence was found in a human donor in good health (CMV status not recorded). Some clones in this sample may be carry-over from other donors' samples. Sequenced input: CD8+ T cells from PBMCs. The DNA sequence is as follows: TGTGCCAGCAGTTTATCAGCCGCTGGGGCCAACGTCCTGACTTTC. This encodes CASSLSAAGANVLTF.